This TCR beta chain originates from a study of T cells in Graves' hyperthyroidism and ophthalmopathy. About the research overall: The initial diagnosis was the point when peripheral blood was collected, ahead of any treatment. General study findings and limits: Most expanded thyroid clonotypes above 0.001 recurred in blood. With a median lead of around 6.7 months before onset, the model predicted ophthalmopathy.

On this clonotype itself: No antigen is known for it. A read error may explain this, as a much larger clone is one base away.

This CDR3 comprises 19 residues. V lost 5 bases, J lost 2 bases, and 25 bases lay in between. Using RNA transcripts as the source, TCR beta CDR3 regions were amplified. The HTBI set primed first-round TCR CDR3 RT-PCR. In TCRdb, the multiplex PCR reads were re-called with MiXCR into one record per CDR3 protein. The sample has approximately 400,000 distinct CDR3 sequences; approximately 25% are singletons. This clonotype was obtained from a man aged 50-60 years with Graves' hyperthyroidism. The chain carries TRBV12-3 or TRBV12-4 and TRBJ2-1; the D gene could be TRBD1 or TRBD2 (6 bases each). Specimen: blood. CDR3 coding DNA: TGTGCCAGCAGTGGCCGGGGGCTAGAGGGAGCCGACACCTACAATGAGCAGTTCTTC. Its translation is CASSGRGLEGADTYNEQFF.